This TCR beta chain came from a study of T cell changes during pregnancy in multiple sclerosis. Libraries were prepared by immunoSEQ multiplex PCR; TCRdb keeps only in-frame clonotypes and omits some of them. The sample includes 25,000 to 30,000 clones, about 89% of them seen just once. CDR1 and CDR2 from the germline V gene are SGHAT and FQNNGV. Trimming removed 5 bases at V and 2 bases at J, with 16 bases between. The CDR3 covers 15 residues. The sequence derives from a female donor with multiple sclerosis, enrolled in a pregnancy study. V usage is TRBV11-2 and J usage is TRBJ2-7, with D tentatively TRBD1 (6 bases). The specimen was CD8+ T cells from peripheral blood mononuclear cells, collected before pregnancy. DNA of the CDR3: TGTGCCAGCAGCCCAACAGGGACCTTCCCCTACGAGCAGTACTTC. Protein sequence: CASSPTGTFPYEQYF.